The 6 T cell receptor beta chains below all came from one sample that was sequenced in a study of cytomegalovirus exposure and HLA in healthy donors. With 60 Vbeta and 13 Jbeta primers, the PCR was carried out. Produced via immunoSEQ multiplex PCR; TCRdb's table is partial and in-frame only. In the table there are some 100,000 clones, roughly 80% of which are singletons. The sample taken for sequencing was PBMCs. These receptor sequences come from a man aged 50 or older in good health and CMV-seropositive.

The chain uses TRBV7-6 and TRBJ1-5, with D possibly matching TRBD1 (5 bases). CDR1 is SGHVS and CDR2 is FNYEAQ in the germline V gene. The ends were cut back, 5 bases at V and 7 bases at J, with 15 bases in the middle. This CDR3 spans 14 amino acids. The CDR3 is CASSLGKGSQPQHF. The CDR3 DNA sequence: TGTGCCAGCAGCCTGGGGAAGGGGTCGCAGCCCCAGCATTTT. The full variable domain, with the rest looked up from reference TRBV7-6 and TRBJ1-5, is GAGVSQSPRYKVTKRGQDVALRCDPISGHVSLYWYRQALGQGPEFLTYFNYEAQQDKSGLPNDRFSAERPEGSISTLTIQRTEQRDSAMYRCASSLGKGSQPQHFGDGTRLSIL.

The chain uses TRBV19 and TRBJ2-1, with unresolved D. Trimming pared 2 bases from V and 7 bases from J, leaving 3 bases between. The CDR3 totals 11 residues. Germline CDR1 and CDR2: LNHDA and SQIVND (reference sequence). The CDR3 region has the DNA TGTGCCAGTAGTATACGGAATGAGCAGTTCTTC. Translation gives CASSIRNEQFF.

This clone was counted between two and nine times. The J gene is TRBJ2-5, the V gene TRBV9, with 10 bases fitting TRBD1. There are 15 residues in the CDR3. Germline assignment: CDR1 SGDLS and CDR2 YYNGEE. V trimming: 3 bases; J trimming: 4 bases; junction bases outside the gene matches: 6. The CDR3 protein is CASSGRQGAGETQYF. CDR3 coding DNA: TGTGCCAGCAGCGGAAGACAGGGGGCGGGAGAGACCCAGTACTTC.

The V and J genes are TRBV28 and TRBJ1-4; tentative D call: TRBD1 (5 bases). Germline CDR1 is MDHEN and CDR2 is SYDVKM. This CDR3 is 16 amino acids long. V lost 2 bases, J lost 0 bases, and 10 bases lay in between. CDR3 protein: CASSLLTVPTNEKLFF. Here the CDR3 DNA reads TGTGCCAGCAGTTTACTGACAGTACCAACTAATGAAAAACTGTTTTTT.

The CDR3, as DNA: TGTGCCAGCAGTGAAGCTGGGCAGGGGGGAGGAGAGACCCAGTACTTC. Its protein is CASSEAGQGGGETQYF. The rearrangement uses TRBV2 and TRBJ2-5, with D maybe TRBD1 (7 bases). The CDR3 consists of 16 residues. V lost 0 bases and J lost 4, with 15 bases in between. In germline, CDR1 is SNHLY, CDR2 FYNNEI.

The chain combines TRBV5-6 with TRBJ1-4; D might be TRBD1 (5 bases). V lost 5 bases to trimming and J lost 12 bases, with 17 bases between them. This CDR3 has 13 residues. Germline values: CDR1 SGHDT, CDR2 YYEEEE. This CDR3 is CASSSDTPRELFF. The CDR3 DNA sequence: TGTGCCAGCAGTTCAGACACTCCCAGGGAACTGTTTTTT. Drawing the rest from reference TRBV5-6 and TRBJ1-4, the complete variable domain is DAGVTQSPTHLIKTRGQQVTLRCSPKSGHDTVSWYQQALGQGPQFIFQYYEEEERQRGNFPDRFSGHQFPNYSSELNVNALLLGDSALYLCASSSDTPRELFFGSGTQLSVL.